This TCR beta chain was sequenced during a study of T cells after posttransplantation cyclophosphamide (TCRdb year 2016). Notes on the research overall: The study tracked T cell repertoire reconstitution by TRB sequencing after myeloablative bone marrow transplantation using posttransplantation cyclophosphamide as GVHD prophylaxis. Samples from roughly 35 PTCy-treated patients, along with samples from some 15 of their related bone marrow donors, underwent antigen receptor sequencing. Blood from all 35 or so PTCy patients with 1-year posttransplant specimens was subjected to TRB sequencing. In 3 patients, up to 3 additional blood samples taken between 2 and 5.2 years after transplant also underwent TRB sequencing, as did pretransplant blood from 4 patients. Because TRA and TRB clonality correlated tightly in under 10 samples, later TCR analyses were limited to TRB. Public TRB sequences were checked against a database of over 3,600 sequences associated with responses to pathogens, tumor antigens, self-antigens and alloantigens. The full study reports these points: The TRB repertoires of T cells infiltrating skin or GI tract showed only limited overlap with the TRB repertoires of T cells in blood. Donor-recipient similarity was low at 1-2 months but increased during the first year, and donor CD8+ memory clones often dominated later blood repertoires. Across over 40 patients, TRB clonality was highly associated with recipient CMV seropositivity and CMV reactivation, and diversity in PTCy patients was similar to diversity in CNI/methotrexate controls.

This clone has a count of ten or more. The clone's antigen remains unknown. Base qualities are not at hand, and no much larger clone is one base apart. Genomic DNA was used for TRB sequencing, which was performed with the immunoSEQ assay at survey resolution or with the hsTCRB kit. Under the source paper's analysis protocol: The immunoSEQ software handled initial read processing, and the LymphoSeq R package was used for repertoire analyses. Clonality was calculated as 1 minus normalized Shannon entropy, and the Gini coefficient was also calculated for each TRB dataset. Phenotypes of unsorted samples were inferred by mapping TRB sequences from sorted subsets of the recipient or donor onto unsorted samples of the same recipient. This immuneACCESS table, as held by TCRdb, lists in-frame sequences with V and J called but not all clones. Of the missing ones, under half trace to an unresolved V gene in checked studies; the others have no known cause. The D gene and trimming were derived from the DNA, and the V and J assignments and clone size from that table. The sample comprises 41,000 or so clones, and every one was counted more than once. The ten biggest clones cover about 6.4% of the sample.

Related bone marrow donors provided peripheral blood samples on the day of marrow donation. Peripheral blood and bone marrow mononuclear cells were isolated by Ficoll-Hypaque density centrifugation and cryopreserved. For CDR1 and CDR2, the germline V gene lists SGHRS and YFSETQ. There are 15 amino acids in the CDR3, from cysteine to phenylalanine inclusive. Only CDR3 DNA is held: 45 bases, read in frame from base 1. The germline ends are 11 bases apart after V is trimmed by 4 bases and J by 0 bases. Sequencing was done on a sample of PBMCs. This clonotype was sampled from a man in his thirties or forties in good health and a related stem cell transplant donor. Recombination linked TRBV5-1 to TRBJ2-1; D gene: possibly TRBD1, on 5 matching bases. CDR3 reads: CASSPTGGSYNEQFF. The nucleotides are TGCGCCAGCAGCCCAACAGGCGGCTCCTACAATGAGCAGTTCTTC.